What follows are 22 T cell receptor beta chains derived from one specimen sequenced in a study of beta chain features in type 1 diabetes. Expressed TCRB transcripts were sequenced after all isolated RNA was converted to cDNA. Libraries were prepared by immunoSEQ multiplex PCR; TCRdb keeps only in-frame clonotypes and omits some of them. The profile shows a few hundred thousand clones, more than 11% of them singletons. The sequencing sample was made of naive CD4+ T cells from blood. The source is a man aged 30 to 45 in good health.

About this clone: The same CDR3 arises from other DNA sequences in this sample as well. The J gene is TRBJ1-5, the V gene TRBV9; D is unresolved. The CDR3 is 13 residues long. Trimming shortened V by 4 bases and J by 4 bases, and 9 bases separated the two germline ends. The germline gives CDR1 SGDLS, CDR2 YYNGEE. The CDR3 sequence is CASSPAGNQPQHF. Here the CDR3 DNA reads TGTGCCAGCAGCCCCGCGGGGAATCAGCCCCAGCATTTT.

This clone was seen more than once but under ten times. V usage is TRBV5-1 and J usage is TRBJ2-2, with 7 bases aligning to TRBD1. The CDR3 length is 16 residues. The J segment lost 3 bases and the V segment lost 1 base, leaving 6 bases of the junction unmatched. Germline CDR1 and CDR2: SGHRS and YFSETQ. The chain's CDR3 is CASSLFSTGDTGELFF. In DNA, the CDR3 is TGCGCCAGCAGCTTGTTCTCCACAGGGGACACCGGGGAGCTGTTTTTT.

This clone was picked up a small number of times. This chain joins TRBV7-2 and TRBJ1-1; D call uncertain. Germline CDR1 and CDR2: SGHTA and FQGNSA. This CDR3 region has 15 residues. With 2 bases removed from V and 1 base from J, the gap between germline ends came to 11 bases. The CDR3 spells CASSLMGMGNTEAFF. CDR3 DNA sequence: TGTGCCAGCAGCTTAATGGGTATGGGGAACACTGAAGCTTTCTTT.

CDR3 DNA sequence: TGTGCCAGCAGCTTAAGGGGGGCGGAGACCCAGTACTTC. Amino acid sequence: CASSLRGAETQYF. The chain carries TRBV7-3 and TRBJ2-5, with D possibly called TRBD1 or TRBD2 (6 bases each). In germline, CDR1 is SGHTA, CDR2 FQGTGA. The CDR3 totals 13 residues. V was cut by 1 base and J by 5 bases, with 8 bases left in between. Complete variable domain (other parts from reference TRBV7-3 and TRBJ2-5): GAGVSQTPSNKVTEKGKYVELRCDPISGHTALYWYRQSLGQGPEFLIYFQGTGAADDSGLPNDRFFAVRPEGSVSTLKIQRTERGDSAVYLCASSLRGAETQYFGPGTRLLVL.

This clone was seen a handful of times. V and J are TRBV25-1 and TRBJ2-2; D call uncertain. Trimming removed 0 bases from V and 4 bases from J, with 6 bases in between. The CDR3 loop spans 14 amino acids. CDR1 and CDR2 (germline): MGHDK, SYGVNS. The CDR3 bases are TGTGCCAGCAGTGAATATCTTCCCACCGGGGAGCTGTTTTTT. It translates to CASSEYLPTGELFF.

This clone was detected only a few times. The chain has TRBV5-1 and TRBJ2-3, with no clear D. V was shortened by 0 bases and J by 0 bases, with 11 bases between the two germline ends. The CDR3 loop spans 16 amino acids. From germline, CDR1 is SGHRS and CDR2 YFSETQ. As DNA, the CDR3 is TGCGCCAGCAGCTTGGATGCGCACCCTAGCACAGATACGCAGTATTTT. It yields the protein CASSLDAHPSTDTQYF.

There are a few counts of this clone. The rearrangement uses TRBV4-3 and TRBJ1-3; no firm D call. This CDR3 is built from 16 residues. V gave up 0 bases and J gave up 0 bases, with 9 bases separating them. Germline V gene sequence: CDR1 LGHNA, CDR2 YSLEER. The CDR3 nucleotides are TGCGCCAGCAGCCAAGACGGCAGTGGCTCTGGAAACACCATATATTTT. This sequence encodes CASSQDGSGSGNTIYF.

CDR3 DNA sequence: TGTGCCAGCAGTTACCAGTCGGGACTAGCGGGAAATGAGCAGTTCTTC. Amino acid sequence: CASSYQSGLAGNEQFF. V gene TRBV6-5 combines with J gene TRBJ2-1, with 13 bases identical to TRBD2. The CDR3 contains 16 residues. J lost 7 bases, V lost 2 bases, and 5 bases had no gene match. Per the germline V gene, CDR1 is MNHEY and CDR2 is SVGAGI.

The rearrangement joins TRBV9 to TRBJ1-4; D is unclear. V was clipped by 0 bases and J by 0 bases, with 9 bases between them. This CDR3 contains 16 residues. Germline V gene sequence: CDR1 SGDLS, CDR2 YYNGEE. The CDR3 bases are TGTGCCAGCAGCGTAGATATCTCTGCAACTAATGAAAAACTGTTTTTT. Amino acid sequence: CASSVDISATNEKLFF.

The chain joins TRBV6-1 to TRBJ2-1, with TRBD2 matching over 10 bases. The junction had 8 bases not matched to a gene; V was cut back by 8 bases and J by 4 bases. The CDR3 is made up of 15 amino acids. Germline values: CDR1 MNHNS, CDR2 SASEGT. The CDR3 region has the DNA TGTGCCAGCGGAGAGCGGGAGGGGCGTTACAATGAGCAGTTCTTC. Its translation is CASGEREGRYNEQFF.

This chain joins TRBV15 and TRBJ2-1, with TRBD2 matching 10 bases. This CDR3 is built from 16 residues. Trimming cost V 4 bases and J 7 bases; bases outside gene matches: 10. Per germline, CDR1 LNHNV and CDR2 YYDKDF (reference sequence). CDR3 nucleotide sequence: TGTGCCACCAGCAAGCGGGAGGGCCCTCTTAAAAATGAGCAGTTCTTC. It codes for CATSKREGPLKNEQFF.

This chain links TRBV9 with TRBJ1-2; 7 bases fit TRBD1. Germline lookup yields CDR1 SGDLS and CDR2 YYNGEE. This CDR3 spans 15 amino acids. Trimming at V came to 0 bases and at J to 3 bases, leaving 5 bases not matched to a gene. The CDR3 is CASSVEGTGDYGYTF. The DNA for the CDR3 is TGTGCCAGCAGCGTAGAAGGTACAGGGGACTATGGCTACACCTTC.

The chain links TRBV29-1 to TRBJ1-1; 11 bases fit TRBD1. Trimming cost V 0 bases and J 5 bases; bases outside gene matches: 5. The CDR3 length is 15 residues. In germline, CDR1 is SQVTM, CDR2 ANQGSEA. The CDR3 DNA reads as TGCAGCGTTGAAGATCGGGGACAGGGGGGAACTGAAGCTTTCTTT. Translated: CSVEDRGQGGTEAFF.

This clone came up a few times. This chain connects TRBV9 to TRBJ1-1, with D unresolved. The CDR3 consists of 13 residues. Germline loops: CDR1 SGDLS, CDR2 YYNGEE. V was pared by 4 bases and J by 11 bases, with 18 bases between. The chain's CDR3 is CASSPTGGRGAFF. The CDR3 DNA follows: TGTGCCAGCAGCCCCACGGGAGGCAGAGGGGCTTTCTTT.

The chain couples TRBV7-9 to TRBJ2-5; no reliable D call. Germline V gene sequence: CDR1 SEHNR, CDR2 FQNEAQ (reference sequence). V dropped 5 bases and J dropped 4 bases, with 14 bases sitting between them. The CDR3 has 14 residues. The CDR3 spells CASSLRQARETQYF. The CDR3 DNA reads TGTGCCAGCAGCCTCCGACAAGCGAGAGAGACCCAGTACTTC.

In its sample, this clone was seen a few times. This rearrangement joins TRBV14 to TRBJ2-1; D gene ambiguous. The ends were cut back, 3 bases at V and 4 bases at J, with 10 bases in the middle. The CDR3 covers 14 residues. Germline lookup yields CDR1 SGHDN and CDR2 FVKESK. CDR3 protein: CASSQDLGYNEQFF. The CDR3 nucleotides read TGTGCCAGCAGCCAGGATTTGGGGTACAATGAGCAGTTCTTC.

This chain uses TRBV15 with TRBJ2-1; the D call may be TRBD1 or TRBD2 (5 bases each). CDR3 length: 17 amino acids. In germline, CDR1 is LNHNV, CDR2 YYDKDF (reference sequence). Trimming shortened V by 0 bases and J by 1 base, and 13 bases separated the two germline ends. Written as DNA, the CDR3 is TGTGCCACCAGCAGAGATTTCCCGGGACCTTCCTACAATGAGCAGTTCTTC. This encodes CATSRDFPGPSYNEQFF.

This clone was recorded a few times. The chain combines TRBV25-1 with TRBJ1-2, with TRBD1 as a possible D gene (5 bases). The CDR3 is 14 residues long. Germline V gene sequence: CDR1 MGHDK, CDR2 SYGVNS. The V end lost 2 bases, the J end lost 6 bases, and 13 bases lay between the germline ends. CDR3 in DNA: TGTGCCAGCAGTGAACAAACAGGTTTGGATGGCTACACCTTC. This sequence encodes CASSEQTGLDGYTF.

This clone was counted only a few times. The CDR3 is CASSLEQSYNEQFF. DNA for the CDR3: TGTGCCAGCAGTTTGGAACAATCTTACAATGAGCAGTTCTTC. This rearrangement joins TRBV28 to TRBJ2-1; D ambiguous. CDR1 is MDHEN, CDR2 SYDVKM, per germline. This CDR3 region has 14 residues. The V and J ends lost 3 bases and 4 bases respectively, with 10 bases between them.

This clone showed up just a few times. DNA of the CDR3: TGCAGCGTTGAACGCGACTACAATGAGCAGTTCTTC. It specifies CSVERDYNEQFF. The rearrangement uses TRBV29-1 and TRBJ2-1; D is unclear. This CDR3 is 12 amino acids long. Trimming shortened V by 2 bases and J by 3 bases, and 5 bases separated the two germline ends. Germline loops: CDR1 SQVTM, CDR2 ANQGSEA.

This clone was found a few times. The chain carries TRBV5-4 and TRBJ2-7; 7 bases fit TRBD1. Germline assignment: CDR1 SGHNT and CDR2 YYREEE (reference sequence). This CDR3 has 12 residues. V lost 4 bases and J lost 7; bases outside the gene matches: 5. CDR3 amino acids: CASSRQGREQYV. CDR3 in DNA: TGTGCCAGCAGCCGACAGGGACGTGAGCAGTACGTC.

This clone was counted between two and nine times. This chain connects TRBV9 to TRBJ2-1; the match to TRBD2 covers 11 bases. Germline V gene lookup returns CDR1 SGDLS and CDR2 YYNGEE. V lost 1 base, J lost 8 bases, and 5 bases stayed unmatched. The CDR3 has 15 residues. The CDR3 nucleotides read TGTGCCAGCAGCGTAAGTAGCGGGGGGGCCGATGAGCAGTTCTTC. Translation: CASSVSSGGADEQFF.